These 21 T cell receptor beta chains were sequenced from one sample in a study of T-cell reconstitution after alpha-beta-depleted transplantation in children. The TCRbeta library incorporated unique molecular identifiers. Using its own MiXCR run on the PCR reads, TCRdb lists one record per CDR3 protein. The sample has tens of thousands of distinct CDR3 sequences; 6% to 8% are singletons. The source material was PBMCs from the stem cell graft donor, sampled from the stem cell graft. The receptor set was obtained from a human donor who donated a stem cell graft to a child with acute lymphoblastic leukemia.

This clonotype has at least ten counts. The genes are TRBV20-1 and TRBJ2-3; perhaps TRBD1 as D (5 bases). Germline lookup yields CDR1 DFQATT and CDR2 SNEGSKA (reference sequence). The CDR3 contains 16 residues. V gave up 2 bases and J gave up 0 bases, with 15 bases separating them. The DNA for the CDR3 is TGCAGTGCTAGACCCCTGGGGCCTTCTAGCACAGATACGCAGTATTTT. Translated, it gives CSARPLGPSSTDTQYF.

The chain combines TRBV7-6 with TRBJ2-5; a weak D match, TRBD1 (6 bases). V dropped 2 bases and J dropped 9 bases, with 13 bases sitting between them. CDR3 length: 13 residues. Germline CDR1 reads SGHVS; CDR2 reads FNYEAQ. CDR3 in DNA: TGTGCCAGCAGCTTACGGAGGTCAGGGGCCCAGTACTTC. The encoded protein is CASSLRRSGAQYF.

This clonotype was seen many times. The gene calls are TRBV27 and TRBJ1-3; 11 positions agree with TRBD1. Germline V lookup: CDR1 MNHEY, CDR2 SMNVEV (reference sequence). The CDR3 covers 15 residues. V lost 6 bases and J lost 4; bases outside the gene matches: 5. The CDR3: CASRLGQGVGNTIYF. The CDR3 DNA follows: TGTGCCAGCAGACTGGGACAGGGGGTCGGAAACACCATATATTTT.

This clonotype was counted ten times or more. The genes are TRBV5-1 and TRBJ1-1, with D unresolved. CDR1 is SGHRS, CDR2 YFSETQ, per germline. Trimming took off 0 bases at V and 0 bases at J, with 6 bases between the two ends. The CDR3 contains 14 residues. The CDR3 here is CASSLGLLNTEAFF. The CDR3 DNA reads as TGCGCCAGCAGCTTGGGTCTCTTGAACACTGAAGCTTTCTTT.

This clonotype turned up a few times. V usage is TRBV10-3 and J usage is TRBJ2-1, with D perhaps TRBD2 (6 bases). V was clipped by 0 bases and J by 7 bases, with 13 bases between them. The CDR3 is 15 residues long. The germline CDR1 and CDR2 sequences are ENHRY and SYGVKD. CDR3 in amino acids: CAISESIAVGNEQFF. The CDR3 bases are TGTGCCATCAGTGAGTCAATAGCGGTTGGGAATGAGCAGTTCTTC.

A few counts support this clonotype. This chain's CDR3 is CASHKEVGVAGIQYF. The CDR3 coding sequence is TGTGCCAGCCATAAAGAGGTGGGAGTAGCAGGCATTCAGTACTTC. V and J are TRBV4-2 and TRBJ2-4; weak D call: TRBD2 (5 bases). Looked up from germline, CDR1 is LGHNA and CDR2 is YNFKEQ. V dropped 8 bases and J dropped 9 bases, with 23 bases sitting between them. The CDR3 has 15 residues.

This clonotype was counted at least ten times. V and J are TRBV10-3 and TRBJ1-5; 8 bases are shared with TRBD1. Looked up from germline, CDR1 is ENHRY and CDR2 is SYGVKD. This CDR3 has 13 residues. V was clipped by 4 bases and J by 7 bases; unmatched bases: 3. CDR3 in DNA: TGTGCCATCAGTGCGACAGGGGCGCAGCCCCAGCATTTT. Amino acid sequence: CAISATGAQPQHF.

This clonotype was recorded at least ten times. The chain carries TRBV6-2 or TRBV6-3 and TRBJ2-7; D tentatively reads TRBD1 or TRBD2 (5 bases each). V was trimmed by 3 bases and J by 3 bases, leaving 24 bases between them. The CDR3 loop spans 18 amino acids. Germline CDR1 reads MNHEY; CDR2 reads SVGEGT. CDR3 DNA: TGTGCCAGCAGTTATTTGGCGGACACGCCAGTTCGGGGCTACGAGCAGTACTTC. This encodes CASSYLADTPVRGYEQYF.

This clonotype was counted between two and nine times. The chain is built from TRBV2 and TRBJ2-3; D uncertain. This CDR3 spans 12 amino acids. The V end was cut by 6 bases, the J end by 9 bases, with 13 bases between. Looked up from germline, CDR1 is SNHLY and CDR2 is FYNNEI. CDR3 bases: TGTGCCAGCAGGGAAACTATACTCACGCAGTATTTT. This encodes CASRETILTQYF.

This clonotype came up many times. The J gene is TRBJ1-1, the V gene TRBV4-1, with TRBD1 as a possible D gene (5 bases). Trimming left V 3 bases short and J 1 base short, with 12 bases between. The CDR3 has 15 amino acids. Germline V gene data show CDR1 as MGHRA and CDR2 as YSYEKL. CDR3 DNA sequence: TGCGCCAGCAGCCAGCCTGGGGCCAAGAACACTGAAGCTTTCTTT. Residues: CASSQPGAKNTEAFF.

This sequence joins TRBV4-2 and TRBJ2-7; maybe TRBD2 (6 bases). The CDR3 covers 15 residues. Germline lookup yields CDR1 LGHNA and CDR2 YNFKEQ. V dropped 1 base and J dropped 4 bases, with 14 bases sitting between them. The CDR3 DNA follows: TGTGCCAGCAGCCAAGTCGCGGGATTAGGATACGAGCAGTACTTC. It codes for CASSQVAGLGYEQYF.

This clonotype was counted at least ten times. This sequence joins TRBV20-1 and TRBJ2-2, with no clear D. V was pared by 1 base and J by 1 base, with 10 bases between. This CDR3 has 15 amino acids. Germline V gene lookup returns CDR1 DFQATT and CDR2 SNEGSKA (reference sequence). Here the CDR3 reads CSARGLKENTGELFF. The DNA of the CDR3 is TGCAGTGCTAGAGGACTTAAGGAGAACACCGGGGAGCTGTTTTTT.

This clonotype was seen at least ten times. The CDR3 protein is CASSSIGGREGYTF. The CDR3 DNA sequence: TGTGCCAGCAGTTCGATAGGGGGCAGAGAAGGCTACACCTTC. The V call is TRBV6-5, the J call TRBJ1-2; 7 positions match TRBD1. This CDR3 region has 14 residues. With V trimmed by 4 bases and J by 8 bases, 10 bases remained unmatched. The germline V gene has CDR1 MNHEY and CDR2 SVGAGI.

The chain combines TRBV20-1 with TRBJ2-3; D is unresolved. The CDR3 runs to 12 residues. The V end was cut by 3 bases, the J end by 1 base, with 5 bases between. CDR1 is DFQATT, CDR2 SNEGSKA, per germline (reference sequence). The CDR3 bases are TGCAGTGCTAGTGCGGGCACAGATACGCAGTATTTT. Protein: CSASAGTDTQYF.

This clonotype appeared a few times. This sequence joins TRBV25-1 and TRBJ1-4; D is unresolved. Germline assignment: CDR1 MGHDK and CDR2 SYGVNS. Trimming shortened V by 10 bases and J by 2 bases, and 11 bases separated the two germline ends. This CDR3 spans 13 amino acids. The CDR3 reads CATTDATNEKLFF. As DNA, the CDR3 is TGTGCCACCACGGATGCCACTAATGAAAAACTGTTTTTT.

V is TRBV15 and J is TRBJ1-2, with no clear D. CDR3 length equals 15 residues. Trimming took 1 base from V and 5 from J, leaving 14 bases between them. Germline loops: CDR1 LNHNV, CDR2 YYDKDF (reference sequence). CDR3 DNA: TGTGCCACCAGCAGAGTGCGGCCAGACGCATATGGCTACACCTTC. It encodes CATSRVRPDAYGYTF.

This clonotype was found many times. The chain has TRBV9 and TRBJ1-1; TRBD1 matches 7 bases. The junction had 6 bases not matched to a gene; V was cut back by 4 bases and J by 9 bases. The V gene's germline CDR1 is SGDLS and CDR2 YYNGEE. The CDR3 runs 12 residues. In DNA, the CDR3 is TGTGCCAGCAGCCCACAGGGGATTCAAGCTTTCTTT. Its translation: CASSPQGIQAFF.

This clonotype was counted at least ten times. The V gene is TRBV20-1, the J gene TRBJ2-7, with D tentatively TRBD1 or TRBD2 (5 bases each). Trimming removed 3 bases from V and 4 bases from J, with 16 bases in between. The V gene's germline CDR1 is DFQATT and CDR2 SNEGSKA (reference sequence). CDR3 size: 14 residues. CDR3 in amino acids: CSARGPLRSYEQYF. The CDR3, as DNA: TGCAGTGCTAGGGGACCTTTAAGGTCGTACGAGCAGTACTTC.

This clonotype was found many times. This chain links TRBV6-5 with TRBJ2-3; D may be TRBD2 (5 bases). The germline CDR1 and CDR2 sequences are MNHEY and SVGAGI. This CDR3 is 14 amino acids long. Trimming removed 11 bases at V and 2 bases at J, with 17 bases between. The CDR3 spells CAAVSGLVTDTQYF. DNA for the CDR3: TGTGCCGCCGTTTCGGGATTGGTCACAGATACGCAGTATTTT.

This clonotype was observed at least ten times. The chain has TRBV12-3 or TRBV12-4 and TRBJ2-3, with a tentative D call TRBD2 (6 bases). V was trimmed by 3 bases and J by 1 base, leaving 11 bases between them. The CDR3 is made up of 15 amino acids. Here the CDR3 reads CASSLGRLGTDTQYF. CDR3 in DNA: TGTGCCAGCAGTTTGGGCAGACTAGGCACAGATACGCAGTATTTT.

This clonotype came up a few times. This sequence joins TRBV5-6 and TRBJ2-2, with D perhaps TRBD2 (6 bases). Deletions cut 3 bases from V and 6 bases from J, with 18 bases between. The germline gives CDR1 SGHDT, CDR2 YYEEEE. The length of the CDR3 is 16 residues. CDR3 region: CASSSTSRGVSGELFF. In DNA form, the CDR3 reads TGTGCCAGCAGCTCGACAAGCCGCGGGGTATCCGGGGAGCTGTTTTTT.